These T cell receptor beta chains were read from a single sample in a study of STAT5B mutations in CD4+ large granular lymphocyte leukemia. Here immunoSEQ multiplex PCR was the method, and the copy in TCRdb shows in-frame clones only, minus some. This table holds about 33,000 clones, roughly four fifths found once. Sequences were obtained from CD4+ T cells from blood buffy coats. Receptors originate from a human donor in good health. The CDR3 runs from the conserved cysteine through the conserved F or W. D genes are given only for firm matches. Clone size is stated in some rows and not others, as once, few, many or a class when expanded.

clone_size	v_call	j_call	d_call	cdr3_nt	cdr3_aa
NA	TRBV5-6	TRBJ1-2	NA	TGTGCCAGCAGCAGATTACGGGGGCGCACCTATGGCTACACCTTC	CASSRLRGRTYGYTF
NA	TRBV4-3	TRBJ1-2	TRBD1	TGCGCCAGCAGCCAAGAACCACCGGGACAGGGAAGGGTAGGCTATGGCTACACCTTC	CASSQEPPGQGRVGYGYTF
NA	TRBV5-6	TRBJ1-2	NA	TGTGCCAGCAGTTTAGGACATGGTGGCTACACCTTC	CASSLGHGGYTF
NA	TRBV5-1	TRBJ2-7	NA	TGCGCCAGCAGCCCGGCGGTAACCGACAGGAGGAGCTCCTACGAGCAGTACTTC	CASSPAVTDRRSSYEQYF
NA	TRBV11-2	TRBJ2-3	NA	TGTGCCAGCAGTACTCGACAGGGCACAGATACGCAGTATTTT	CASSTRQGTDTQYF
NA	TRBV5-4	TRBJ2-2	TRBD1	TGTGCCAGCAGCTTGGGTAGGGGGCGAGCCGGGGAGCTGTTTTTT	CASSLGRGRAGELFF
once	TRBV6-6	TRBJ1-6	NA	TGTGCCAGCAGTTACGACAACAGACAGAATTTACCCCTCCACTTT	CASSYDNRQNLPLHF
few	TRBV6-5	TRBJ2-7	TRBD2	TGTGCCAGCAGTTACTCTTCGGGAGGTCAATTCGAGCAGTACTTC	CASSYSSGGQFEQYF
few	TRBV19	TRBJ2-2	NA	TGTGCCAGTAGTATAGGCGTGGGATCCGGGGAGCTGTTTTTT	CASSIGVGSGELFF
NA	TRBV7-2	TRBJ2-3	NA	TGTGCCACCAGGGGGGGTACTGATACGCAGTATTTT	CATRGGTDTQYF
NA	TRBV19	TRBJ2-5	TRBD2	TGTGCCAGTAGCCCGATTAGCGGGGGGGCGTCAGAGACCCAGTACTTC	CASSPISGGASETQYF
NA	TRBV6-6	TRBJ1-1	NA	TGTGCCAGCAGCCCTGGACATCTGAACACTGAAGCTTTCTTT	CASSPGHLNTEAFF
NA	TRBV12-5	TRBJ2-3	NA	TGTGCTAGTGGTTCGGACAGACGTCGAAGCACAGATACGCAGTATTTT	CASGSDRRRSTDTQYF
NA	TRBV19	TRBJ2-1	TRBD1	TGTGCCAGTAGTAGGGACAGGGGGCACTACAATGAGCAGTTCTTC	CASSRDRGHYNEQFF
NA	TRBV4-1	TRBJ2-7	TRBD1	TGCGCCAGCAGCCCAGACAGGGCCAGGGGCTCCTACGAGCAGTACTTC	CASSPDRARGSYEQYF
NA	TRBV7-2	TRBJ1-2	NA	TGTGCCAGCAGCTTAGAACGGAATAACTATGGCTACACCTTC	CASSLERNNYGYTF
NA	TRBV30	TRBJ1-5	NA	TGTGCCTGGAACAACAGGAGCAATCAGCCCCAGCATTTT	CAWNNRSNQPQHF
few	TRBV7-9	TRBJ2-2	NA	TGTGCCAGCAGCTTAGTGCACACCGGGGAGCTGTTTTTT	CASSLVHTGELFF
NA	TRBV18	TRBJ2-7	NA	TGTGCCAGCTCACCACTGGGGGTCGCACAGGGCGAGCAGTACTTC	CASSPLGVAQGEQYF
NA	TRBV10-3	TRBJ2-3	NA	TGTGCCATCGCGATCACAGATACGCAGTATTTT	CAIAITDTQYF
NA	TRBV30	TRBJ2-7	NA	TGTGCCTGGAGTCCTTCTGCGGTCGAGCAGTACTTC	CAWSPSAVEQYF
NA	TRBV2	TRBJ2-5	TRBD1	TGTGCCAGCAGTACCCAGACAGGGGGCCGTAATGAGCAGTACTTC	CASSTQTGGRNEQYF
few	TRBV6-1	TRBJ2-1	TRBD1	TGTGCCAGCAGGCAACAGGGGGCTTCCTACAATGAGCAGTTCTTC	CASRQQGASYNEQFF
NA	TRBV7-9	TRBJ2-1	TRBD2	TGTGCCAGCAGCTTAGCCCGCCTAGCGGGAGGGCACAATGAGCAGTTCTTC	CASSLARLAGGHNEQFF
NA	TRBV2	TRBJ2-7	NA	TGTGCCAGCAGTGACCAGGACGGATTCAATCTTTCCTACGAGCAGTACTTC	CASSDQDGFNLSYEQYF
NA	TRBV9	TRBJ2-5	TRBD2	TGTGCCAGCAGCGTAGATCTCGGGGGGGGGTACCAAGAGACCCAGTACTTC	CASSVDLGGGYQETQYF
NA	TRBV19	TRBJ1-3	NA	TGTGCCAGTAGTATCTCATTCTCTGGAAACACCATATATTTT	CASSISFSGNTIYF
once	TRBV5-4	TRBJ1-1	NA	TGTGCCAGCAGCTTTGAGGGCGGGAGGTCTGAAGCTTTCTTT	CASSFEGGRSEAFF
NA	TRBV28	TRBJ2-2	NA	TGTGCCACCTACGTACGGAGCACCGGGGAGCTGTTTTTT	CATYVRSTGELFF
NA	TRBV27	TRBJ2-1	TRBD2	TGTGCCAGCGCCCGGACTAGCGATTACAATGAGCAGTTCTTC	CASARTSDYNEQFF
NA	TRBV5-4	TRBJ2-2	NA	TGTGCCAGCAGCTTGTTGGGACTGTCCACCGGGGAGCTGTTTTTT	CASSLLGLSTGELFF
NA	TRBV18	TRBJ2-1	NA	TGTGCCAGCTCACCCTTGGACGACAATGAGCAGTTCTTC	CASSPLDDNEQFF
NA	TRBV11-3	TRBJ2-3	NA	TGTGCCAGCAGCTTAGATCGCCCTGGGGATACGCAGTATTTT	CASSLDRPGDTQYF
NA	TRBV5-4	TRBJ2-3	NA	TGTGCCAGCAGCTTAGCACAGGGGACTAGGACAGATACGCAGTATTTT	CASSLAQGTRTDTQYF
NA	TRBV21-1	TRBJ2-7	NA	TGTGCCAGCAGCGGCAGGGGGCCCTGCGCCTACGAGCAGTACTTC	CASSGRGPCAYEQYF
few	TRBV9	TRBJ2-2	NA	TGTGCCAGCCGACTAGACACCGGGGAGCTGTTTTTT	CASRLDTGELFF
NA	TRBV6-6	TRBJ1-1	TRBD1	TGTGCCAGCAGTTATTCCGACAGGGGTAGCACTGAAGCTTTCTTT	CASSYSDRGSTEAFF
NA	TRBV7-9	TRBJ2-7	NA	TGTGCCAGCAGCCCACCCCAGGGGATAGGTTACGACGAGCAGTACTTC	CASSPPQGIGYDEQYF
NA	TRBV5-6	TRBJ1-2	NA	TGTGCCAGCAGCGTGCGTCCGGGGAACTATGGCTACACCTTC	CASSVRPGNYGYTF
NA	TRBV10-2	TRBJ2-2	NA	TGCGCCAGCAGTGAGGAGGCGCAAACCGGGGAGCTGTTTTTT	CASSEEAQTGELFF
NA	TRBV7-9	TRBJ2-7	NA	TGTGCCAGCAGCTTATACGGCGAGCAGTACTTC	CASSLYGEQYF
NA	TRBV19	TRBJ2-3	NA	TGTGCCAGTTGCCAGTCAGGGAGAGCAGATACGCAGTATTTT	CASCQSGRADTQYF
NA	TRBV5-4	TRBJ2-5	TRBD2	TGTGCCAGCAGCTTAGCGGGGGGGATCCAAGAGACCCAGTACTTC	CASSLAGGIQETQYF
NA	TRBV29-1	TRBJ2-3	NA	TGCAGCGTTGATCTGGCGGCAGGAGGTGGCACAGATACGCAGTATTTT	CSVDLAAGGGTDTQYF
NA	TRBV15	TRBJ2-2	NA	TGTGCCACCAGCGGAAAGAACACCGGGGAGCTGTTTTTT	CATSGKNTGELFF
few	TRBV19	TRBJ2-2	NA	TGTGCCAGTCTTTCTCGCGGGAAGAACACCGGGGAGCTGTTTTTT	CASLSRGKNTGELFF